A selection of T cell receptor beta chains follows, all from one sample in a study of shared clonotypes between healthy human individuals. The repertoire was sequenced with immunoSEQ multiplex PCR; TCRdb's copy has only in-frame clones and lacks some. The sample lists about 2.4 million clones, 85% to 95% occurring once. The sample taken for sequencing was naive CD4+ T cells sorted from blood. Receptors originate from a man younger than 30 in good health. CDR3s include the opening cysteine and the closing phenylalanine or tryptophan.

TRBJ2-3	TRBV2	CASGPRTVNADTQYF
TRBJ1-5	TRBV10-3	CAISETYNQPQHF
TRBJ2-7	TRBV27	CASSEVGGGAGEQYF
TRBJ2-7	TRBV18	CASSVSGSYEQYF
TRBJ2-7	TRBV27	CASRVRGTLQGRDSYEQYF
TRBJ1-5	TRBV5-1	CASSLTGGNQPQHF
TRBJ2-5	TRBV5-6	CASSLFWTSAETQYF
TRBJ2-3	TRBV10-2	CASGSGADTQYF
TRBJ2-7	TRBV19	CASSSAGGHLYEQYF
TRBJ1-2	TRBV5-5	CASSMGSLGGYGYTF
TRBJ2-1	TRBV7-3	CASSPGLAGGKEQFF
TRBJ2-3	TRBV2	CASRISLDTQYF